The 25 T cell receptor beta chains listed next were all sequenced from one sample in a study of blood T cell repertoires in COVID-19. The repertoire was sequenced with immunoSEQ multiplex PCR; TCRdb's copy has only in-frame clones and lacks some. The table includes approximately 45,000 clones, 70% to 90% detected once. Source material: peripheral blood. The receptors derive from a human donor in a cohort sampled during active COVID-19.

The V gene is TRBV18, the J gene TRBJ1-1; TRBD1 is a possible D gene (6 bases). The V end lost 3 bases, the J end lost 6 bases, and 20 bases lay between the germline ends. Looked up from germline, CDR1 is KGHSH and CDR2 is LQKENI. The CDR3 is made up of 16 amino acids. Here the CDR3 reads CASSPTDRLVTPEAFF. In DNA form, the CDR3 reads TGTGCCAGCTCACCGACGGACAGACTTGTGACCCCTGAAGCTTTCTTT.

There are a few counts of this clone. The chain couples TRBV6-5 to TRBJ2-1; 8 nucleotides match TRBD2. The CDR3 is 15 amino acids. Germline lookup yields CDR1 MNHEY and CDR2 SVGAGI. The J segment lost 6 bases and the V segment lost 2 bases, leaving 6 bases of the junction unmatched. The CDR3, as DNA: TGTGCCAGCAGTTACCGGGAGGGCCAAGGCAATGAGCAGTTCTTC. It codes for CASSYREGQGNEQFF.

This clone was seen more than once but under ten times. The chain's CDR3 is CASSADRGSSGNTIYF. CDR3 DNA sequence: TGTGCCAGCAGTGCCGACAGGGGAAGCTCTGGAAACACCATATATTTT. The chain links TRBV6-1 to TRBJ1-3; 8 bases are a match to TRBD1. CDR3 length: 16 amino acids. Germline V lookup: CDR1 MNHNS, CDR2 SASEGT. The trim removed 4 bases at V and 0 bases at J, leaving 5 bases unmatched.

CDR3: CASSSTGKADTQYF. The CDR3 DNA is TGTGCCAGCAGCTCCACAGGGAAGGCAGATACGCAGTATTTT. The chain links TRBV7-9 to TRBJ2-3, with D possibly TRBD1 on 6 matching bases. The V end was cut by 4 bases, the J end by 4 bases, with 12 bases between. Germline V gives CDR1 SEHNR, CDR2 FQNEAQ (reference sequence). CDR3 length: 14 residues.

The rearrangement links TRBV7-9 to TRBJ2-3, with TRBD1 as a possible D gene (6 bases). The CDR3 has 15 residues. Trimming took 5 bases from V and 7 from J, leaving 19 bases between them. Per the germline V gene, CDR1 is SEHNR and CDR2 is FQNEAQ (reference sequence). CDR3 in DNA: TGTGCCAGCAGCCCGGACAGAGCGGCCGAAAATACGCAGTATTTT. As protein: CASSPDRAAENTQYF.

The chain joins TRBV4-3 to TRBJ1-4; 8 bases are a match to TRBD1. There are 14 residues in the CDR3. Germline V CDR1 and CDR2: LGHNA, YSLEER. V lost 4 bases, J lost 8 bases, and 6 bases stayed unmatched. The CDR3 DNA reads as TGCGCCAGCAGCCGAGGACAGGGTGGGGAAAAACTGTTTTTT. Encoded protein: CASSRGQGGEKLFF.

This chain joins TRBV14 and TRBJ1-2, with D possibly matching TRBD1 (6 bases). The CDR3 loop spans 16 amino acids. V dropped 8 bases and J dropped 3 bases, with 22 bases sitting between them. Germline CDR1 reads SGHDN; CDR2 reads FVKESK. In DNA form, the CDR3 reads TGTGCCAGCCCCCAAACCTCAGGACAGAGAGACTATGGCTACACCTTC. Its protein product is CASPQTSGQRDYGYTF.

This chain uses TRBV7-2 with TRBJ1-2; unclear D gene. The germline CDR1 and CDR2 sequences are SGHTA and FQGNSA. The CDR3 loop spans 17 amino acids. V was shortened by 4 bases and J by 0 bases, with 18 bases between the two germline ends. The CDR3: CASSSQQNLPSNYGYTF. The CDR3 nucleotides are TGTGCCAGCAGCTCCCAACAGAACCTCCCCTCTAACTATGGCTACACCTTC.

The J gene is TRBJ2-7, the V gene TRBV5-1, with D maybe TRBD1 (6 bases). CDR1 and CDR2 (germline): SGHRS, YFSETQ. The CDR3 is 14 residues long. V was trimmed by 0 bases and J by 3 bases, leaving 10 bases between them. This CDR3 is CASSLDRDIYEQYF. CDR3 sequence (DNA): TGCGCCAGCAGCTTGGACAGGGACATCTACGAGCAGTACTTC.

DNA for the CDR3: TGTGCCAGTAGTATTCCGGGACAGCTTAGCAATCAGCCCCAGCATTTT. It translates to CASSIPGQLSNQPQHF. The chain joins TRBV19 to TRBJ1-5; 7 bases map to TRBD1. The germline gives CDR1 LNHDA, CDR2 SQIVND (reference sequence). The CDR3 runs 16 residues. Germline trimming cut 3 bases from V and 0 bases from J; bases unmatched to any gene: 5.

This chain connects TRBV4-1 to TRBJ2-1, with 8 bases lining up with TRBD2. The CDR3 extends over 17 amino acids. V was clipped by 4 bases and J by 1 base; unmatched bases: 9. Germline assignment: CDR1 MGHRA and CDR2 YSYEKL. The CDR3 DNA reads TGCGCCAGCAGCCCCCGACTAGCGTGGGGATCCTACAATGAGCAGTTCTTC. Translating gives CASSPRLAWGSYNEQFF.

Here the CDR3 reads CASSPRMGLSNTEAFF. DNA for the CDR3: TGTGCCAGCTCACCACGGATGGGACTTTCGAACACTGAAGCTTTCTTT. The chain carries TRBV18 and TRBJ1-1, with D perhaps matching TRBD1 (5 bases). CDR3 length: 16 amino acids. Per germline, CDR1 KGHSH and CDR2 LQKENI. V lost 1 base, J lost 1 base, and 13 bases lay in between. Looking up the rest from reference TRBV18 and TRBJ1-1 gives the full variable domain: NAGVMQNPRHLVRRRGQEARLRCSPMKGHSHVYWYRQLPEEGLKFMVYLQKENIIDESGMPKERFSAEFPKEGPSILRIQQVVRGDSAAYFCASSPRMGLSNTEAFFGQGTRLTVV.

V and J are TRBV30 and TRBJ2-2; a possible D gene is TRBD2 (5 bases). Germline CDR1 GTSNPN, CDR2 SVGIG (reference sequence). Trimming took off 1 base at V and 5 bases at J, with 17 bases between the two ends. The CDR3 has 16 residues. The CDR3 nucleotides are TGTGCCTGGAGTGGGGTGGGGAGTTCGACGACCGGGGAGCTGTTTTTT. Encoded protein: CAWSGVGSSTTGELFF.

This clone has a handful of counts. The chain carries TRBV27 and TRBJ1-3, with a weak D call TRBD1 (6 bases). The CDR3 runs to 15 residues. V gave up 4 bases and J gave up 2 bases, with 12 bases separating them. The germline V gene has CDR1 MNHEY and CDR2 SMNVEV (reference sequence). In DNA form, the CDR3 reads TGTGCCAGCAGTTGGACAGCCGGGCCTGGAAACACCATATATTTT. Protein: CASSWTAGPGNTIYF.

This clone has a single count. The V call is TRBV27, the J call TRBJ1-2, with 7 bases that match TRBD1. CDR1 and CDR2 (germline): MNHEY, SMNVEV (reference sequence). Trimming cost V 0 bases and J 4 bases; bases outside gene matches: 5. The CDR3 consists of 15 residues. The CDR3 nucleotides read TGTGCCAGCAGTTTATCGAGGGACAGTCTCTATGGCTACACCTTC. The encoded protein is CASSLSRDSLYGYTF.

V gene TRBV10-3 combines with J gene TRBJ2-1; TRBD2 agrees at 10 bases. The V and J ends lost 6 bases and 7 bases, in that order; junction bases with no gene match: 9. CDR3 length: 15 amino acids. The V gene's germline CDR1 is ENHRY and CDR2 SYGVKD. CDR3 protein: CAIRDPGLAKNEQFF. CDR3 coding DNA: TGTGCCATCAGGGACCCGGGACTAGCGAAAAATGAGCAGTTCTTC.

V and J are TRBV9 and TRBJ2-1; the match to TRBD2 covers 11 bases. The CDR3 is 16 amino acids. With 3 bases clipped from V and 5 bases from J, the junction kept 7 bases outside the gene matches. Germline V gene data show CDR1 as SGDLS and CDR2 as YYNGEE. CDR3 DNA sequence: TGTGCCAGCAGCGACCATAGCGGGAGGGCTGACAATGAGCAGTTCTTC. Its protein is CASSDHSGRADNEQFF.

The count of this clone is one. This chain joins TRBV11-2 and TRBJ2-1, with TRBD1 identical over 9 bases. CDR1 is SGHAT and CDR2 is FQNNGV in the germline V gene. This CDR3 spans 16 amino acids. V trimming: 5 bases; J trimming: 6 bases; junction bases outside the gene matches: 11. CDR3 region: CASSHSTGQGPNEQFF. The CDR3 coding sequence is TGTGCCAGCAGCCATTCCACGGGACAGGGACCCAATGAGCAGTTCTTC.

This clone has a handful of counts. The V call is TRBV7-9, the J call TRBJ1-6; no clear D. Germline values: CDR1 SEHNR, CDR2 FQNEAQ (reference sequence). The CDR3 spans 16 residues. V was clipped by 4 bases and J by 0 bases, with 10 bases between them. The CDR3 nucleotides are TGTGCCAGCAGCTGGGCAAAGAGCTCCTATAATTCACCCCTCCACTTT. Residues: CASSWAKSSYNSPLHF.

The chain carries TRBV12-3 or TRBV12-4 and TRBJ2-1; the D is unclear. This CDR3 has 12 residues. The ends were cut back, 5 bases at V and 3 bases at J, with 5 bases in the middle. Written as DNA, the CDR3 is TGTGCCAGCAGTCCTTTCTACAATGAGCAGTTCTTC. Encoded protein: CASSPFYNEQFF.

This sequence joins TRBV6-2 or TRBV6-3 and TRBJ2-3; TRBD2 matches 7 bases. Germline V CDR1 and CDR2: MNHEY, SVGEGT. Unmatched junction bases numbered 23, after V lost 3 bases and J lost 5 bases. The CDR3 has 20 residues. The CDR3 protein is CASSYSVQLTSAVSGDTQYF. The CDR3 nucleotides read TGTGCCAGCAGTTATTCAGTACAACTAACTAGCGCAGTGTCAGGAGATACGCAGTATTTT.

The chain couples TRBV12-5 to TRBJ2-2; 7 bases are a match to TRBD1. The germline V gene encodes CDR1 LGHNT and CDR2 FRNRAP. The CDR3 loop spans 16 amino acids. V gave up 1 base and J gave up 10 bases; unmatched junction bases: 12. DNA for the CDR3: TGTGCTAGTGGTTTGGCCTCCGGGACAGCGCATGTGGAGCTGTTTTTT. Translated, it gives CASGLASGTAHVELFF.

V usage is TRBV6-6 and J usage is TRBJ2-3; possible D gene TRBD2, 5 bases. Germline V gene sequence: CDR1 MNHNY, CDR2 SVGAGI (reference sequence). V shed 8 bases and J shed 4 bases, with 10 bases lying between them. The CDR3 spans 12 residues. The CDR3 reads CASRSGSDTQYF. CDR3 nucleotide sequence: TGTGCCAGCCGTTCGGGGTCAGATACGCAGTATTTT.

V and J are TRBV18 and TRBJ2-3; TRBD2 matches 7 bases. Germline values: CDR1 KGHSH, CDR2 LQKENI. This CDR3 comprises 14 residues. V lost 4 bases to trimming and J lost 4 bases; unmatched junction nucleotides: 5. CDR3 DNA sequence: TGTGCCAGCTCACGGGACTACAAGGCAGATACGCAGTATTTT. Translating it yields CASSRDYKADTQYF.

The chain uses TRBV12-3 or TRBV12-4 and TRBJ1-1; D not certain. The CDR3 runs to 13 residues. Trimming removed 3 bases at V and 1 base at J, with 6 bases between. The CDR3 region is CASSFQKNTEAFF. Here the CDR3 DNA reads TGTGCCAGCAGTTTTCAGAAGAACACTGAAGCTTTCTTT.